This TCR beta chain derives from a study of blood T cell repertoires in COVID-19. Study-wide context: Samples of COVID-19 (acute and convalescent) were obtained from the United States, Italy and Spain.

The germline CDR1 and CDR2 sequences are SGHTA and FQGNSA. V lost 5 bases, J lost 4 bases, and 15 bases lay in between. This CDR3 has 14 residues. In the study's own analysis: Cell counts per sample came from amplifying reference gene primers. Produced via immunoSEQ multiplex PCR; TCRdb's table is partial and in-frame only. The D gene and trimming were derived from the DNA, and the V and J assignments and clone size from that table. The sample carries about 120,000 clones, about 85% recorded once. This chain joins TRBV7-2 and TRBJ2-7, with a tentative D call TRBD2 (6 bases). The receptor was derived from an elderly woman with acute or convalescent COVID-19. Sequencing was carried out using peripheral blood. The CDR3 loop reads CASSARDGRYEQYF. The DNA of the CDR3 is TGTGCCAGCAGCGCAAGGGACGGGAGATACGAGCAGTACTTC.